This TCR beta chain was obtained from a study of blood T cell repertoires in COVID-19. In the study overall: Donors in the United States, Italy and Spain gave samples during acute or convalescent COVID-19. T cells, B-cell-depleted T cells, or PBMCs provided the cDNA or gDNA that served as material.

V lost 5 bases and J lost 4, with 12 bases in between. The CDR3 covers 13 residues. Germline values: CDR1 SGHRS, CDR2 YFSETQ. In the authors' workflow: Researchers report that nucleated cell counts were estimated from reference gene primer amplification. Data came from immunoSEQ multiplex PCR; TCRdb stores just in-frame clones and leaves some out. For V, J and clone size, that table is used; D and trimming come from the DNA. The sample includes 50,000 to 70,000 clones, approximately 86% of them seen just once. The genes are TRBV5-1 and TRBJ1-2, with D maybe TRBD1 (5 bases). The sample taken for sequencing was peripheral blood. The TCR comes from a man aged 45-65 years with active COVID-19. CDR3 DNA: TGCGCCAGCAGTTCAGGGCGGGGCTATGGCTACACCTTC. Protein: CASSSGRGYGYTF.